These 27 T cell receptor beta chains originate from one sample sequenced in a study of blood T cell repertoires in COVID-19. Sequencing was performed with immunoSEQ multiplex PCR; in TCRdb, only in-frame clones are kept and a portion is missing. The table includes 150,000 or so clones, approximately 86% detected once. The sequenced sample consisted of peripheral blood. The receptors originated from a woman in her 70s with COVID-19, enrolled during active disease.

This CDR3 is CASAIQGDTEAFF. In DNA, the CDR3 is TGTGCCAGCGCCATCCAAGGGGACACTGAAGCTTTCTTT. The chain recombines TRBV11-3 with TRBJ1-1, with D perhaps matching TRBD1 (5 bases). Germline V gene data show CDR1 as SGHNT and CDR2 as YENEEA. CDR3 size: 13 residues. Trimming took 8 bases from V and 3 from J, leaving 13 bases between them.

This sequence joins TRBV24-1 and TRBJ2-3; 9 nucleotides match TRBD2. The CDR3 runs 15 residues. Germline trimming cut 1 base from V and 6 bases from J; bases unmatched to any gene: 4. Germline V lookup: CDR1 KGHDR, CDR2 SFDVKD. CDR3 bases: TGTGCCACCAGTGATTTAAGCGGGGGGTTGGATACGCAGTATTTT. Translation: CATSDLSGGLDTQYF.

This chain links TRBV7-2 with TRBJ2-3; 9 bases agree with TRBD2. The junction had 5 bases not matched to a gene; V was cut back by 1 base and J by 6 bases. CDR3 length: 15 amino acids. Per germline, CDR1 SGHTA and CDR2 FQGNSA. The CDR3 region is CASSLGGGAFDTQYF. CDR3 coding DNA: TGTGCCAGCAGCTTAGGCGGGGGGGCCTTCGATACGCAGTATTTT.

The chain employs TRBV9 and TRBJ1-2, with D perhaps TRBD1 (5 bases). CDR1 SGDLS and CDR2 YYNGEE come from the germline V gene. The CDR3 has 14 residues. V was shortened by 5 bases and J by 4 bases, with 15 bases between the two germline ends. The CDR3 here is CASSPRTSGYGYTF. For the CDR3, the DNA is TGTGCCAGCAGTCCCCGGACAAGTGGCTATGGCTACACCTTC.

CDR3 nucleotides: TGTGCCAGCAGCTTAGGGGCCTTTGGCTACACCTTC. Amino acid sequence: CASSLGAFGYTF. The J gene is TRBJ1-2, the V gene TRBV11-2; no clear D gene. V shed 1 base and J shed 7 bases, with 7 bases lying between them. The CDR3 runs 12 residues. CDR1 SGHAT and CDR2 FQNNGV come from the germline V gene.

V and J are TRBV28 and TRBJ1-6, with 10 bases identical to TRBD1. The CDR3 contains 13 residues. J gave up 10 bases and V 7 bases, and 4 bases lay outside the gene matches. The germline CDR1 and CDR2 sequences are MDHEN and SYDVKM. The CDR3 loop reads CASKGQGNSPLHF. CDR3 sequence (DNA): TGTGCCAGCAAGGGACAGGGGAACTCACCCCTCCACTTT.

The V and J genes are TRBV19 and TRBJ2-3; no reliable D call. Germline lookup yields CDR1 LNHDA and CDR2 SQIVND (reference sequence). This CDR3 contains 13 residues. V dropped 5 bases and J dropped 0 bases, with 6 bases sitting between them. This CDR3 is CASSSSSTDTQYF. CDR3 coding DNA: TGTGCCAGTAGTTCCTCTAGCACAGATACGCAGTATTTT.

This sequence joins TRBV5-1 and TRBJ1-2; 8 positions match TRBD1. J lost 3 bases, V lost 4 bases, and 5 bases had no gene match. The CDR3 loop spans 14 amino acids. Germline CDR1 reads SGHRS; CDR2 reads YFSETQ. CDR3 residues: CASSPETGDYGYTF. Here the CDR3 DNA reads TGCGCCAGCAGCCCGGAGACAGGGGACTATGGCTACACCTTC.

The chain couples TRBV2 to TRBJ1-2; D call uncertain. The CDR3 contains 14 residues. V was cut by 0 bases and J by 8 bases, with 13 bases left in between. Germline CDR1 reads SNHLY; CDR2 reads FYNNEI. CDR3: CASSEAGVGSGYTF. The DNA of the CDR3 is TGTGCCAGCAGTGAAGCGGGCGTGGGGAGCGGCTACACCTTC.

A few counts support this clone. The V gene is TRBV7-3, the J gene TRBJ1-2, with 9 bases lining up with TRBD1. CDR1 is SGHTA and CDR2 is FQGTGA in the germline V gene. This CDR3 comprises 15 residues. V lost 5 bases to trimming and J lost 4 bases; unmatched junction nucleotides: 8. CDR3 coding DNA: TGTGCCAGCAGCATGGGACAGGGAAGCGTCTATGGCTACACCTTC. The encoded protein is CASSMGQGSVYGYTF. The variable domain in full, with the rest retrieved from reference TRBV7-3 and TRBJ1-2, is GAGVSQTPSNKVTEKGKYVELRCDPISGHTALYWYRQSLGQGPEFLIYFQGTGAADDSGLPNDRFFAVRPEGSVSTLKIQRTERGDSAVYLCASSMGQGSVYGYTFGSGTRLTVV.

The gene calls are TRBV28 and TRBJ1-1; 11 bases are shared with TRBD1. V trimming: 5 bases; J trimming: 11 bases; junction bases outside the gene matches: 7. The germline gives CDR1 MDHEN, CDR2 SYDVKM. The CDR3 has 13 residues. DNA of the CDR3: TGTGCCAGCAGTCTAGGACAGGGGGCGCCTGCTTTCTTT. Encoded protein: CASSLGQGAPAFF.

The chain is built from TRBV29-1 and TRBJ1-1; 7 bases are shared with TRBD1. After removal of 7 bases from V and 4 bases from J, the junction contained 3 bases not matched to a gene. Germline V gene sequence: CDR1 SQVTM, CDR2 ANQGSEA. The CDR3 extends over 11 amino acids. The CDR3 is CSAGQPTEAFF. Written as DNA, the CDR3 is TGCAGCGCGGGACAGCCCACTGAAGCTTTCTTT.

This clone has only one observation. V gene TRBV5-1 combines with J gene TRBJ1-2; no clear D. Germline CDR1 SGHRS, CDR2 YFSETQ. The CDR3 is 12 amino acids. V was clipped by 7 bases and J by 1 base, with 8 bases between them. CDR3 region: CASSVYNYGYTF. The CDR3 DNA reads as TGCGCCAGCTCCGTATATAACTATGGCTACACCTTC.

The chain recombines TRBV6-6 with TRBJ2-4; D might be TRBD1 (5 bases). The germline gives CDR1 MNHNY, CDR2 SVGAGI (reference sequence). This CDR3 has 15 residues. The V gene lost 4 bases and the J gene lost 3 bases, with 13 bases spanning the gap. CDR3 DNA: TGTGCCAGCAGTTGGGTAAGGGGTGGCAAAAACATTCAGTACTTC. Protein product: CASSWVRGGKNIQYF.

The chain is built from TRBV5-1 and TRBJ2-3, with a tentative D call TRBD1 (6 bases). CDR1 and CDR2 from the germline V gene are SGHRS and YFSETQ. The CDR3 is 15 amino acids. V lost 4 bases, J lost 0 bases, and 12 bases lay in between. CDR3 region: CASSVTGPSTDTQYF. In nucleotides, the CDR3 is TGCGCCAGCAGCGTGACAGGTCCTAGCACAGATACGCAGTATTTT.

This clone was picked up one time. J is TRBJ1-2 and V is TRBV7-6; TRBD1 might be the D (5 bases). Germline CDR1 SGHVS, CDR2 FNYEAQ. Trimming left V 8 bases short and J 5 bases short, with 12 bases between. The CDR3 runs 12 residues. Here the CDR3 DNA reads TGTGCCAGCTTTCACAGGTTATATGGCTACACCTTC. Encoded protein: CASFHRLYGYTF.

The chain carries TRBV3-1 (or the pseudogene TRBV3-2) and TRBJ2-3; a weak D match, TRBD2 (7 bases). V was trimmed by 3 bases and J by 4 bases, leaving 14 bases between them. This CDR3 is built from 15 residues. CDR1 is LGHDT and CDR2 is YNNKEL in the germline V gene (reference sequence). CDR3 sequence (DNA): TGTGCCAGCAGCCACGAGGGGGGGGGACCAGATACGCAGTATTTT. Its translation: CASSHEGGGPDTQYF.

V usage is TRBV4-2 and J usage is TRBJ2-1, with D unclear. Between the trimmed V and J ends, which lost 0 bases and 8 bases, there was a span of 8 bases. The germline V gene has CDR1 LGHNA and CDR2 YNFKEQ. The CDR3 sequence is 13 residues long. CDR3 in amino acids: CASSQDVHHEQFF. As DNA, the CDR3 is TGTGCCAGCAGCCAAGATGTCCATCATGAGCAGTTCTTC.

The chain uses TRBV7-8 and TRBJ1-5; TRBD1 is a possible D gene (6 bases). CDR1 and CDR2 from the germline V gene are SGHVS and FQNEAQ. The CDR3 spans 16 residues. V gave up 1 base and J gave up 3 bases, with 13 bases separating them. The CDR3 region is CASSLEARGINQPQHF. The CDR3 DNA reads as TGTGCCAGCAGCTTAGAAGCGAGGGGGATCAATCAGCCCCAGCATTTT.

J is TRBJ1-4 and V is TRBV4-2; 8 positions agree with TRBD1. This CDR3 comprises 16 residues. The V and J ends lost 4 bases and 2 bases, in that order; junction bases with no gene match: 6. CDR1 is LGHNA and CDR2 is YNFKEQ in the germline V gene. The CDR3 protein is CASSLRRGLTNEKLFF. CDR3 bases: TGTGCCAGCAGCCTCCGCAGGGGGCTCACTAATGAAAAACTGTTTTTT.

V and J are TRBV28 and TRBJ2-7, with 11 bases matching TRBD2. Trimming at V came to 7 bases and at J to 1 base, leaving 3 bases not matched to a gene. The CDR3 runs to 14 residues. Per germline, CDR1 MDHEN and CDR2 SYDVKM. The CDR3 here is CASTLAGGSYEQYF. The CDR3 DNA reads TGTGCCAGCACCTTAGCGGGGGGGTCCTACGAGCAGTACTTC. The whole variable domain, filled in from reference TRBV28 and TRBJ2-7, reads DVKVTQSSRYLVKRTGEKVFLECVQDMDHENMFWYRQDPGLGLRLIYFSYDVKMKEKGDIPEGYSVSREKKERFSLILESASTNQTSMYLCASTLAGGSYEQYFGPGTRLTVT.

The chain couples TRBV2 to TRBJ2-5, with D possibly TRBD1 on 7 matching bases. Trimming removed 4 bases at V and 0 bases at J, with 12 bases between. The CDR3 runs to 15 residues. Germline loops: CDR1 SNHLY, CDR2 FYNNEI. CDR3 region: CASSVAGQYQETQYF. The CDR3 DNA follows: TGTGCCAGCAGTGTGGCGGGACAGTACCAAGAGACCCAGTACTTC. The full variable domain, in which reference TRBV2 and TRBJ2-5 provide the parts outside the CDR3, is EPEVTQTPSHQVTQMGQEVILRCVPISNHLYFYWYRQILGQKVEFLVSFYNNEISEKSEIFDDQFSVERPDGSNFTLKIRSTKLEDSAMYFCASSVAGQYQETQYFGPGTRLLVL.

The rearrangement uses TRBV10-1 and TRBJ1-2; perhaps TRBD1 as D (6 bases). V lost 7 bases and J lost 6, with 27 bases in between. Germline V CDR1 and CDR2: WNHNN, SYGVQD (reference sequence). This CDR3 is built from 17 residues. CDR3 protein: CASTRVRETGSRDGYTF. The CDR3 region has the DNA TGCGCCAGCACCCGAGTGAGGGAGACAGGCTCTAGGGATGGCTACACCTTC.

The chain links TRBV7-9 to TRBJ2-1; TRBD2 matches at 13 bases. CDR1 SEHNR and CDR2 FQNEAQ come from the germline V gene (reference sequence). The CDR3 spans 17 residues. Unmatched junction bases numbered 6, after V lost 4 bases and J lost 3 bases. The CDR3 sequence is CASSSRLAGGNYNEQFF. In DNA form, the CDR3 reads TGTGCCAGCAGCTCTCGACTAGCGGGGGGCAACTACAATGAGCAGTTCTTC. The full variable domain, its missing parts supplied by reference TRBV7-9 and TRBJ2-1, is DTGVSQNPRHKITKRGQNVTFRCDPISEHNRLYWYRQTLGQGPEFLTYFQNEAQLEKSRLLSDRFSAERPKGSFSTLEIQRTEQGDSAMYLCASSSRLAGGNYNEQFFGPGTRLTVL.

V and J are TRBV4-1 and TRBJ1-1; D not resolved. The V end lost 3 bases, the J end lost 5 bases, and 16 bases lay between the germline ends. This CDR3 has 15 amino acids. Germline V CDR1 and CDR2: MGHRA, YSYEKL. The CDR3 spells CASSQSTKGRTEAFF. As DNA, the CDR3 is TGCGCCAGCAGCCAGTCGACAAAAGGGAGAACTGAAGCTTTCTTT.

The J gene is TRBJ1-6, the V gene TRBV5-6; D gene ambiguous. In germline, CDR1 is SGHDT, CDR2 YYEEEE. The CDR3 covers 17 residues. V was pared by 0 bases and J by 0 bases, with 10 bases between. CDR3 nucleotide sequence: TGTGCCAGCAGCTTGGGGGCGGGGAGCTCCTATAATTCACCCCTCCACTTT. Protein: CASSLGAGSSYNSPLHF.

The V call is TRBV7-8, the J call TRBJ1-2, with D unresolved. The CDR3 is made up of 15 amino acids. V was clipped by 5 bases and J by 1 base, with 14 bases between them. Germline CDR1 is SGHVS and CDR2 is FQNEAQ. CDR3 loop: CASSVTEGYNYGYTF. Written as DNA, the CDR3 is TGTGCCAGCAGCGTAACAGAGGGTTATAACTATGGCTACACCTTC.